Each of the 29 T cell receptor beta chains below was sequenced from the same sample in a study of Ad26.COV2.S vaccination and SARS-CoV-2 variants (dated by TCRdb to the early 2020s). The receptor library was made with the immunoSEQ multiplex PCR assay. TCRdb holds this immuneACCESS table with in-frame rearrangements only. Some clones are missing; in checked studies, unresolved V genes explain under half, and the rest has no known cause. For this sample the table gives more than 300,000 clones, of which 85% were detected only once. 2.1% of the sample lies in the top ten. This specimen's treatment or condition label, per the study, means: around 19 received Ad26.COV2.S at low or high dose, single or two shots; several received placebo; per-sample allocation not given. For vaccine and placebo recipients, the sequenced repertoires came from samples collected on day 63 after the first injection. This sample comprised peripheral blood, obtained in a trial of Ad26.COV2.S vaccine versus placebo. The source of these receptors is a person between 18 and 65 years old who received the Ad26.COV2.S COVID-19 vaccine or a placebo.

The rearrangement links TRBV19 to TRBJ1-5; the D is unclear. Germline V gene lookup returns CDR1 LNHDA and CDR2 SQIVND (reference sequence). The CDR3 extends over 13 amino acids. V was clipped by 1 base and J by 8 bases, with 9 bases between them. CDR3 region: CASSIGRQEPQHF. As DNA, the CDR3 is TGTGCCAGTAGTATAGGACGGCAGGAGCCCCAGCATTTT.

This clone came up once. The chain combines TRBV28 with TRBJ2-7, with no clear D. Germline values: CDR1 MDHEN, CDR2 SYDVKM. The length of the CDR3 is 11 residues. Trimming pared 6 bases from V and 5 bases from J, leaving 8 bases between. In DNA, the CDR3 is TGTGCCAGCAGCCTAGTCAACGAGCAGTACTTC. Translated, it gives CASSLVNEQYF. Filled out from reference TRBV28 and TRBJ2-7, the complete variable domain reads DVKVTQSSRYLVKRTGEKVFLECVQDMDHENMFWYRQDPGLGLRLIYFSYDVKMKEKGDIPEGYSVSREKKERFSLILESASTNQTSMYLCASSLVNEQYFGPGTRLTVT.

The chain combines TRBV5-1 with TRBJ1-5, with TRBD1 matching 7 bases. Germline V gives CDR1 SGHRS, CDR2 YFSETQ. V dropped 1 base and J dropped 0; count of bases not matched to a gene: 4. This CDR3 region has 16 residues. The CDR3 reads CASSLSGTDSNQPQHF. CDR3 coding DNA: TGCGCCAGCAGCTTGTCGGGGACAGATAGCAATCAGCCCCAGCATTTT.

The table lists this clone with a count of one. V and J are TRBV28 and TRBJ1-3; D gene ambiguous. Germline values: CDR1 MDHEN, CDR2 SYDVKM. This CDR3 is 15 amino acids long. V lost 2 bases and J 0 bases, leaving 8 bases between the germline ends. CDR3 coding DNA: TGTGCCAGCAGTTTACGAGGGTTCTCTGGAAACACCATATATTTT. Protein product: CASSLRGFSGNTIYF.

The J gene is TRBJ2-5, the V gene TRBV12-3 or TRBV12-4; 7 bases match TRBD1. CDR3 size: 13 residues. J gave up 5 bases and V 6 bases, and 6 bases lay outside the gene matches. CDR3 nucleotide sequence: TGTGCCAGCAGAGAGGGGGCATGGGAGACCCAGTACTTC. Its protein is CASREGAWETQYF.

The rearrangement joins TRBV11-2 to TRBJ1-4; D gene unclear. Trimming pared 3 bases from V and 5 bases from J, leaving 13 bases between. The germline V gene encodes CDR1 SGHAT and CDR2 FQNNGV. This CDR3 region has 15 residues. The CDR3 DNA reads TGTGCCAGCAGCTTCGAGGGCGGGGTGAATGAAAAACTGTTTTTT. Protein: CASSFEGGVNEKLFF.

The chain joins TRBV6-2 or TRBV6-3 to TRBJ2-5, with unresolved D. The V end was cut by 2 bases, the J end by 4 bases, with 8 bases between. The CDR3 runs to 13 residues. The germline V gene has CDR1 MNHEY and CDR2 SVGEGT. The DNA for the CDR3 is TGTGCCAGCAGTTACGGGCCGGGAGAGACCCAGTACTTC. Translation gives CASSYGPGETQYF.

This clone has a single count. V and J are TRBV7-3 and TRBJ2-3, with D perhaps matching TRBD2 (6 bases). V was cut by 1 base and J by 1 base, with 15 bases left in between. CDR3 length equals 17 residues. From germline, CDR1 is SGHTA and CDR2 FQGTGA. In DNA, the CDR3 is TGTGCCAGCAGCTTAAACCCCGCGGGACTGGGCACAGATACGCAGTATTTT. It yields the protein CASSLNPAGLGTDTQYF.

The CDR3: CASRPAGGLGQPQHF. CDR3 bases: TGTGCCAGCAGACCCGCGGGGGGGCTCGGTCAGCCCCAGCATTTT. The chain uses TRBV6-5 and TRBJ1-5; possible D gene TRBD1, 6 bases. The CDR3 sequence is 15 residues long. The V gene's germline CDR1 is MNHEY and CDR2 SVGAGI. Trimming removed 6 bases from V and 6 bases from J, with 18 bases in between.

This clone has just a few counts. The J gene is TRBJ1-6, the V gene TRBV5-4, with D perhaps matching TRBD1 (6 bases). The CDR3 has 15 amino acids. Germline V gives CDR1 SGHNT, CDR2 YYREEE (reference sequence). V was cut by 2 bases and J by 9 bases, with 15 bases left in between. The CDR3 loop is CASSFFRQAGSPLHF. The CDR3 DNA is TGTGCCAGCAGCTTTTTTCGACAGGCGGGTTCACCCCTCCACTTT.

The chain combines TRBV6-1 with TRBJ1-1, with a tentative D call TRBD1 (6 bases). Germline-derived CDR1 and CDR2 are MNHNS and SASEGT. Trimming pared 0 bases from V and 3 bases from J, leaving 14 bases between. The length of the CDR3 is 16 residues. The CDR3 DNA reads TGTGCCAGCAGTGAAGCGGGGGCAGGGGTTTACACTGAAGCTTTCTTT. It specifies CASSEAGAGVYTEAFF.

The V and J genes are TRBV5-1 and TRBJ2-7; weak D call: TRBD1 (5 bases). The CDR3 length is 13 residues. The germline CDR1 and CDR2 sequences are SGHRS and YFSETQ. Trimming shortened V by 0 bases and J by 3 bases, and 7 bases separated the two germline ends. The CDR3 sequence: CASSLGGGYEQYF. The CDR3 bases are TGCGCCAGCAGCTTGGGGGGCGGCTACGAGCAGTACTTC.

This clone was detected once. V usage is TRBV5-1 and J usage is TRBJ2-3, with TRBD2 matching over 9 bases. Trimming at V came to 0 bases and at J to 6 bases, leaving 11 bases not matched to a gene. Germline CDR1 and CDR2: SGHRS and YFSETQ. The CDR3 contains 17 residues. This chain's CDR3 is CASSLEVAGGPSDTQYF. The CDR3 DNA follows: TGCGCCAGCAGCTTGGAAGTGGCGGGGGGGCCTTCTGATACGCAGTATTTT.

This clone was counted once. The J gene is TRBJ2-7, the V gene TRBV5-1; D might be TRBD1 (5 bases). The CDR3 contains 15 residues. The V end was cut by 0 bases, the J end by 3 bases, with 13 bases between. The germline V gene encodes CDR1 SGHRS and CDR2 YFSETQ. This CDR3 is CASSLDQAGYYEQYF. The CDR3 coding sequence is TGCGCCAGCAGCTTGGATCAGGCAGGGTACTACGAGCAGTACTTC.

V gene TRBV5-4 combines with J gene TRBJ1-1; tentatively, D is TRBD1 (6 bases). The ends were cut back, 3 bases at V and 5 bases at J, with 11 bases in the middle. CDR3 length equals 13 residues. The germline CDR1 and CDR2 sequences are SGHNT and YYREEE (reference sequence). CDR3: CASSSGTTTEAFF. DNA for the CDR3: TGTGCCAGCAGCTCCGGGACAACTACTGAAGCTTTCTTT.

This clone came up a few times. Other nucleotide sequences from this sample produce the same CDR3. The gene calls are TRBV3-1 (or the pseudogene TRBV3-2) and TRBJ1-3, with 8 bases fitting TRBD1. The trim removed 3 bases at V and 2 bases at J, leaving 3 bases unmatched. The CDR3 has 15 amino acids. Germline loops: CDR1 LGHDT, CDR2 YNNKEL (reference sequence). CDR3 in DNA: TGTGCCAGCAGCCAGGACAGGGCTGCTGGAAACACCATATATTTT. Translated, it gives CASSQDRAAGNTIYF.

This sequence joins TRBV18 and TRBJ1-1; TRBD1 agrees at 8 bases. The CDR3 sequence is 14 residues long. V lost 5 bases to trimming and J lost 1 base; unmatched junction nucleotides: 3. Germline values: CDR1 KGHSH, CDR2 LQKENI. CDR3 DNA: TGTGCCAGCTCAGCAGGACAGGGGAACACTGAAGCTTTCTTT. Protein product: CASSAGQGNTEAFF.

The chain uses TRBV20-1 and TRBJ2-5; D is uncertain. This CDR3 has 11 residues. Germline lookup yields CDR1 DFQATT and CDR2 SNEGSKA (reference sequence). The V and J ends lost 2 bases and 4 bases respectively, with 5 bases between them. For the CDR3, the DNA is TGCAGTGCTAGATCCGGAGAGACCCAGTACTTC. Its translation is CSARSGETQYF.

The chain uses TRBV19 and TRBJ2-5, with TRBD1 identical over 8 bases. The J segment lost 7 bases and the V segment lost 1 base, leaving 5 bases of the junction unmatched. From germline, CDR1 is LNHDA and CDR2 SQIVND (reference sequence). This CDR3 is 14 amino acids long. The CDR3 bases are TGTGCCAGTAGTATAGGTGGACAGGGCAGGACCCAGTACTTC. This translates into CASSIGGQGRTQYF.

The chain links TRBV9 to TRBJ1-3; D ambiguous. The germline V and J ends were trimmed by 0 bases and 4 bases, with 11 bases remaining between them. Germline V gene sequence: CDR1 SGDLS, CDR2 YYNGEE. This CDR3 comprises 15 residues. Here the CDR3 DNA reads TGTGCCAGCAGCGTAGTGGCAGATCTAGGAAACACCATATATTTT. Amino acid sequence: CASSVVADLGNTIYF.

The V and J genes are TRBV6-5 and TRBJ2-1, with TRBD2 matching over 9 bases. Germline V CDR1 and CDR2: MNHEY, SVGAGI. This CDR3 has 15 residues. V lost 10 bases, J lost 2 bases, and 9 bases stayed unmatched. CDR3 loop: CAICRRGGAYNEQFF. Here the CDR3 DNA reads TGTGCCATCTGTCGGCGGGGGGGGGCCTACAATGAGCAGTTCTTC.

The V and J genes are TRBV4-1 and TRBJ1-3; D call uncertain. The CDR3 consists of 18 residues. V shed 1 base and J shed 4 bases, with 20 bases lying between them. In germline, CDR1 is MGHRA, CDR2 YSYEKL. CDR3 region: CASSQGRAQSTRGNTIYF. CDR3 sequence (DNA): TGCGCCAGCAGCCAAGGTCGGGCTCAATCTACGCGCGGAAACACCATATATTTT.

The chain links TRBV15 to TRBJ2-1, with TRBD2 matching over 7 bases. Germline lookup yields CDR1 LNHNV and CDR2 YYDKDF (reference sequence). Trimming at V came to 0 bases and at J to 4 bases, leaving 3 bases not matched to a gene. The length of the CDR3 is 15 residues. The CDR3 bases are TGTGCCACCAGCAGAGACCTAGCGGATTACAATGAGCAGTTCTTC. Protein: CATSRDLADYNEQFF.

The V gene is TRBV18, the J gene TRBJ1-1; no clear D gene. CDR1 is KGHSH and CDR2 is LQKENI in the germline V gene. V dropped 3 bases and J dropped 3 bases, with 8 bases sitting between them. The CDR3 contains 13 residues. The CDR3 loop reads CASSPAQDTEAFF. The CDR3 DNA is TGTGCCAGCTCACCCGCGCAGGACACTGAAGCTTTCTTT.

This chain joins TRBV7-8 and TRBJ1-5; D not certain. CDR3 length: 15 amino acids. Germline CDR1 reads SGHVS; CDR2 reads FQNEAQ. V was pared by 1 base and J by 2 bases, with 9 bases between. This CDR3 reads CASSLGGAGNQPQHF. The CDR3 bases are TGTGCCAGCAGCTTAGGGGGAGCGGGCAATCAGCCCCAGCATTTT.

This chain connects TRBV7-9 to TRBJ1-4, with 8 bases matching TRBD1. The CDR3 extends over 19 amino acids. After removal of 6 bases from V and 6 bases from J, the junction contained 21 bases not matched to a gene. Germline loops: CDR1 SEHNR, CDR2 FQNEAQ (reference sequence). The CDR3: CASSLRSPGQVYGYEKLFF. The CDR3 DNA reads as TGTGCCAGCAGTTTAAGGTCTCCGGGACAGGTATACGGCTATGAAAAACTGTTTTTT.

This sequence joins TRBV4-1 and TRBJ1-6; D remains ambiguous. The V gene lost 4 bases and the J gene lost 2 bases, with 18 bases spanning the gap. CDR1 is MGHRA and CDR2 is YSYEKL in the germline V gene. CDR3 length: 18 amino acids. The CDR3, as DNA: TGCGCCAGCAGCCCACAACCCCCGGGAGGCACCTATAATTCACCCCTCCACTTT. Protein: CASSPQPPGGTYNSPLHF.

The chain carries TRBV19 and TRBJ2-1; TRBD1 agrees at 8 bases. Unmatched junction bases numbered 11, after V lost 7 bases and J lost 9 bases. The CDR3 is made up of 14 amino acids. Germline CDR1 and CDR2: LNHDA and SQIVND (reference sequence). CDR3 nucleotides: TGTGCCAGTACGACAGGGGTCTCATCCAGTGAGCAGTTCTTC. As protein: CASTTGVSSSEQFF.

The rearrangement uses TRBV7-6 and TRBJ2-5; perhaps TRBD2 as D (5 bases). The germline gives CDR1 SGHVS, CDR2 FNYEAQ. The CDR3 totals 16 residues. V was pared by 1 base and J by 1 base, with 13 bases between. The CDR3 DNA reads as TGTGCCAGCAGCTTAGGGTCGGGGTCAGGCCAAGAGACCCAGTACTTC. Amino acid sequence: CASSLGSGSGQETQYF. Using reference TRBV7-6 and TRBJ2-5 for the parts outside the CDR3, the full variable domain is GAGVSQSPRYKVTKRGQDVALRCDPISGHVSLYWYRQALGQGPEFLTYFNYEAQQDKSGLPNDRFSAERPEGSISTLTIQRTEQRDSAMYRCASSLGSGSGQETQYFGPGTRLLVL.